This TCR beta chain is from a study of blood T cell repertoires in COVID-19. Overall study context: T cells, B-cell-depleted T cells, or PBMCs supplied cDNA or gDNA.

This clone was seen a single time. Seattle cases were enrolled at active infection and followed longitudinally. The ends lost 4 bases at V and 7 bases at J; junction bases unmatched: 4. Germline CDR1 and CDR2: MNHNY and SVGAGI (reference sequence). CDR3 size: 15 residues. Measured with immunoSEQ multiplex PCR; TCRdb has only the in-frame clones, and not every one. The sample records 150,000 to 200,000 clones, around nine tenths being singletons. This sequence originates from a woman in her 70s with COVID-19, enrolled during active disease. This chain joins TRBV6-6 and TRBJ1-6; 10 nucleotides agree with TRBD1. Input material: peripheral blood. CDR3 coding DNA: TGTGCCAGCAGTTCCCGGGACAGGGGAAATTCACCCCTCCACTTT. It translates to CASSSRDRGNSPLHF.